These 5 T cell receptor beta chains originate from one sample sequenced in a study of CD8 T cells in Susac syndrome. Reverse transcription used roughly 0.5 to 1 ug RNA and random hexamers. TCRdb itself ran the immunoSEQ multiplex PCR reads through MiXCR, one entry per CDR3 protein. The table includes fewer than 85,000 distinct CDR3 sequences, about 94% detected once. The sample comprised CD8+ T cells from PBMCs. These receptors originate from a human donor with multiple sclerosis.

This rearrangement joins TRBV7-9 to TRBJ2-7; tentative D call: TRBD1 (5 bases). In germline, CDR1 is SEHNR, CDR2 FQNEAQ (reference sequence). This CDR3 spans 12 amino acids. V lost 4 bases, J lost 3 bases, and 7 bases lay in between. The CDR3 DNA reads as TGTGCCAGCAGCTCCAGGGACTACGAGCAGTACTTC. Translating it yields CASSSRDYEQYF.

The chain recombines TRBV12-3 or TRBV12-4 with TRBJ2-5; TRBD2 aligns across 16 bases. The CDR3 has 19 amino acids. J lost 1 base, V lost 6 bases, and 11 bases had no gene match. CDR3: CASRSGTSGRASFQETQYF. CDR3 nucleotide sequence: TGTGCCAGCAGATCCGGGACTAGCGGGAGGGCCTCTTTCCAAGAGACCCAGTACTTC.

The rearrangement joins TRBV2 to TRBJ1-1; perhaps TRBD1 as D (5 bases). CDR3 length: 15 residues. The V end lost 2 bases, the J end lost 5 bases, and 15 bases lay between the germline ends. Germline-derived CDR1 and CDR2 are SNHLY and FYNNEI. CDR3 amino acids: CASSEIGQGGTEAFF. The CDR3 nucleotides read TGTGCCAGCAGTGAAATAGGTCAGGGCGGGACTGAAGCTTTCTTT.

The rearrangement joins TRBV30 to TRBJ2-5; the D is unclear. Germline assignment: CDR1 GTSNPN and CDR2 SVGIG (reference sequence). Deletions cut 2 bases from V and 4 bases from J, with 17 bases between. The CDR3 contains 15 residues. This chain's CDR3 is CAWSLYLKGTETQYF. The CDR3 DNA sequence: TGTGCCTGGAGTCTTTACCTGAAAGGCACAGAGACCCAGTACTTC.

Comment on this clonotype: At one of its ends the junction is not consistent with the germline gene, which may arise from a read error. This CDR3 is CAGSTRDRGSYEQYF. CDR3 coding DNA: TGTGCCGGCAGTACCCGGGACAGGGGAAGCTACGAGCAGTACTTC. The chain employs TRBV27 and TRBJ2-7; 10 bases fit TRBD1. Germline V lookup: CDR1 MNHEY, CDR2 SMNVEV (reference sequence). The CDR3 consists of 15 residues.